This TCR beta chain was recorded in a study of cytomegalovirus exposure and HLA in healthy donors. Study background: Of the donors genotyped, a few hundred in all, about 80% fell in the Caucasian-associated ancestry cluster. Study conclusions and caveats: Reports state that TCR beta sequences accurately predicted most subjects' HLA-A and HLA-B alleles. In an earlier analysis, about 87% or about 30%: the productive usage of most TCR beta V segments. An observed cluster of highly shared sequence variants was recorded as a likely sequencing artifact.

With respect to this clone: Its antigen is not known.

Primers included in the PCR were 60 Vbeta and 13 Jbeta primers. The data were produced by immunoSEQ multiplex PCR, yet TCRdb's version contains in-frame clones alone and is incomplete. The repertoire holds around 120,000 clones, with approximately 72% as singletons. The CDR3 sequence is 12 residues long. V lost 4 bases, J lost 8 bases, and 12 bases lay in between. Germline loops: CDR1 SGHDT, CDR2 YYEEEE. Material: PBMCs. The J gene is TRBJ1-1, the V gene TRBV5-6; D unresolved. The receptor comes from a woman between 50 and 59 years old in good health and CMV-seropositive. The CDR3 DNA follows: TGTGCCAGCAGCGCGGGGAGTAGGGAAGCTTTCTTT. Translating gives CASSAGSREAFF.